This T cell receptor beta chain derives from a study of a mutant IDH1 vaccine in newly diagnosed glioma. Whole-study context: Vaccine administration was initiated 4-6 weeks following radiotherapy alone, or with temozolomide cycles. It was radiotherapy, temozolomide, or both that patients received previously, with most receiving both. Visit V12 was conducted at week 35 as the safety follow-up. Visit V13 came later, at week 47.

Produced via immunoSEQ multiplex PCR; TCRdb's table is partial and in-frame only. The table records around 50,000 clones, approximately 84% of them present only once. Sample time point: week 47, end of study. The vaccine gave 300 ug of a 20-mer mutant IDH1 peptide subcutaneously per dose. Patients, over weeks 1, 3, 5, 7, 11, 15, 19 and 23, received a total of eight vaccinations. V lost 3 bases and J 6 bases, leaving 6 bases between the germline ends. The germline V gene has CDR1 MNHEY and CDR2 SMNVEV (reference sequence). This CDR3 has 11 residues. This clone has only a few counts. Its antigen is unknown.

The receptor was derived from a woman in her 30s with glioma. Some clones in this sample may be carry-over from other donors' samples. Sequencing was performed on PBMCs, taken from a glioma patient whose treatment included an IDH1 peptide vaccine. The rearrangement links TRBV27 to TRBJ2-7; D not resolved. The CDR3 DNA sequence: TGTGCCAGCAGTTTGGGCATCGAGCAGTACTTC. It specifies CASSLGIEQYF.